The rows below give T cell receptor beta chains drawn from one sample of a study of blood T cell repertoires in COVID-19. Generated by immunoSEQ multiplex PCR, the TCRdb table keeps only in-frame clones and is missing some. The table has about 140,000 clones, less than 80% seen once; the top ten hold more than 3.5%. Sequencing input: peripheral blood. Receptor source: an elderly woman with active or convalescent COVID-19. Both conserved end residues are part of each CDR3. D genes are given only for firm matches. The size of a clone is reported for some rows only, either as once, few or many, or as a class for expanded clones.

CDR3aa	CDR3nt	len	d_gene	abundance	v_gene	j_gene
CASRETGNEQYF	TGTGCCTCACGGGAGACAGGGAACGAGCAGTACTTC	12	NA	once	TRBV10-3	TRBJ2-7
CASSVGGTLNYEQYF	TGTGCCAGCAGCGTAGGGGGGACACTCAACTACGAGCAGTACTTC	15	NA	NA	TRBV9	TRBJ2-7
CASSPRFRGGRDTGELFF	TGTGCCAGCAGCCCCCGTTTTAGGGGGGGCCGGGACACCGGGGAGCTGTTTTTT	18	NA	once	TRBV11-2	TRBJ2-2
CASSRQGQANYGYTF	TGTGCCAGTAGTAGACAGGGACAAGCTAACTATGGCTACACCTTC	15	TRBD1	NA	TRBV19	TRBJ1-2
CASSFWRGGLETQYF	TGTGCCAGCAGTTTTTGGCGGGGGGGCCTTGAGACCCAGTACTTC	15	TRBD2	NA	TRBV27	TRBJ2-5
CASSNWDRSYSGANVLTF	TGTGCCAGCAGCAATTGGGACAGGTCGTACTCTGGGGCCAACGTCCTGACTTTC	18	TRBD1	NA	TRBV7-2	TRBJ2-6
CASSPSAGRSEAFF	TGTGCCAGCTCACCGTCGGCAGGGCGATCTGAAGCTTTCTTT	14	NA	few	TRBV18	TRBJ1-1
CASSLTPGLTEAFF	TGTGCCAGCAGCTTAACGCCGGGACTCACTGAAGCTTTCTTT	14	NA	NA	TRBV7-3	TRBJ1-1
CATSRGSGTDTQYF	TGTGCCACCAGCAGAGGGTCAGGCACAGATACGCAGTATTTT	14	NA	once	TRBV15	TRBJ2-3
CASSAQVVGELFF	TGTGCCAGCAGCGCACAGGTCGTCGGGGAGCTGTTTTTT	13	NA	NA	TRBV7-3	TRBJ2-2
CASSLSGAEQYF	TGTGCCAGCAGCTTGTCTGGGGCCGAGCAGTACTTC	12	NA	NA	TRBV5-4	TRBJ2-7
CASSPDSYEQYF	TGTGCCAGCAGTCCGGACAGTTACGAGCAGTACTTC	12	NA	few	TRBV12-3/TRBV12-4	TRBJ2-7
CASSVLVAGGELFF	TGTGCCAGCAGTGTACTAGTAGCTGGCGGGGAGCTGTTTTTT	14	NA	NA	TRBV27	TRBJ2-2
CASSESASGINEQFF	TGCGCCAGCAGTGAGTCGGCTAGCGGAATTAATGAGCAGTTCTTC	15	TRBD2	NA	TRBV10-2	TRBJ2-1
CASSARNRGSYEQYF	TGTGCCAGCAGTGCGCGAAACAGGGGCTCCTACGAGCAGTACTTC	15	TRBD1	NA	TRBV6-2/TRBV6-3	TRBJ2-7
CASSLRLAGARGTGELFF	TGTGCCAGCAGCTTACGACTAGCGGGGGCCCGGGGCACCGGGGAGCTGTTTTTT	18	TRBD2	NA	TRBV7-2	TRBJ2-2
CASTGGLANQPQHF	TGCGCCAGCACAGGGGGCCTCGCCAATCAGCCCCAGCATTTT	14	TRBD1	NA	TRBV10-2	TRBJ1-5
CASSTVTTGELFF	TGTGCCAGCAGCACGGTTACCACCGGGGAGCTGTTTTTT	13	NA	NA	TRBV7-3	TRBJ2-2
CASSPGSLAVLSPGELFF	TGTGCCAGCAGCCCGGGGAGTTTGGCGGTATTATCTCCCGGGGAGCTGTTTTTT	18	NA	NA	TRBV5-6	TRBJ2-2
CSASIGSLLGNQPQHF	TGCAGTGCTAGTATTGGCTCGCTTTTGGGCAATCAGCCCCAGCATTTT	16	NA	few	TRBV20-1	TRBJ1-5
CASSRDRDYGYTF	TGTGCCAGCAGCCGGGACAGGGACTATGGCTACACCTTC	13	TRBD1	NA	TRBV14	TRBJ1-2
CASSLMGANTEAFF	TGTGCCAGCAGCTTAATGGGGGCGAACACTGAAGCTTTCTTT	14	NA	NA	TRBV7-9	TRBJ1-1
CASSEAISGGYTDTQYF	TGTGCCAGCAGTGAAGCCATCAGCGGGGGTTACACAGATACGCAGTATTTT	17	TRBD2	NA	TRBV6-1	TRBJ2-3
CASSHWDRGWAFF	TGTGCCAGCAGCCACTGGGACAGGGGGTGGGCTTTCTTT	13	TRBD1	once	TRBV7-2	TRBJ1-1
CASSSSGGYPPYNEQFF	TGTGCCAGCAGTTCTAGCGGGGGGTATCCCCCCTACAATGAGCAGTTCTTC	17	TRBD2	NA	TRBV11-2	TRBJ2-1
CASSYRQSGRTEAFF	TGTGCCAGCAGTTACCGTCAGTCTGGGAGGACTGAAGCTTTCTTT	15	NA	NA	TRBV6-5	TRBJ1-1
CASSSTSGGAAGELFF	TGTGCCAGCAGCTCCACTAGCGGGGGGGCGGCCGGGGAGCTGTTTTTT	16	TRBD2	NA	TRBV7-2	TRBJ2-2
CAISESGSGTGELFF	TGTGCCATCAGTGAGTCGGGGTCGGGGACCGGGGAGCTGTTTTTT	15	NA	NA	TRBV10-3	TRBJ2-2
CASRQGTDNSPLHF	TGTGCCAGCAGGCAAGGGACAGATAATTCACCCCTCCACTTT	14	TRBD1	once	TRBV7-8	TRBJ1-6
CASSPPGQNNSPLHF	TGCGCCAGCAGCCCGCCGGGACAGAATAATTCACCCCTCCACTTT	15	TRBD1	few	TRBV5-1	TRBJ1-6
CATSRETTVYGHTF	TGTGCCACCAGCAGAGAAACAACAGTCTATGGCCACACCTTC	14	NA	NA	TRBV15	TRBJ1-2
CASDPRGQGADGYTF	TGTGCCAGCGACCCGAGAGGACAGGGGGCCGATGGCTACACCTTC	15	TRBD1	NA	TRBV6-5	TRBJ1-2
CASSPLTSRGNEQYF	TGTGCCAGCAGCCCACTTACGTCTAGAGGGAACGAGCAGTACTTC	15	NA	once	TRBV4-2	TRBJ2-7
CAISEDFATNEKLFF	TGTGCCATCAGTGAGGACTTCGCAACTAATGAAAAACTGTTTTTT	15	NA	NA	TRBV10-3	TRBJ1-4
CASSASSGGARDTQYF	TGTGCCAGCAGTGCTTCTAGCGGGGGGGCCAGAGATACGCAGTATTTT	16	TRBD2	NA	TRBV6-4	TRBJ2-3
CASSVGGVAGKGDTQYF	TGTGCCAGCAGCGTGGGGGGCGTAGCGGGCAAAGGGGATACGCAGTATTTT	17	NA	NA	TRBV28	TRBJ2-3
CASSPGTGGQYTGELFF	TGTGCCAGCAGCCCCGGGACAGGGGGCCAGTACACCGGGGAGCTGTTTTTT	17	TRBD1	NA	TRBV5-5	TRBJ2-2
CASKPRGLTGTDTQYF	TGTGCCAGCAAACCGCGGGGGTTGACGGGCACAGATACGCAGTATTTT	16	TRBD2	NA	TRBV28	TRBJ2-3
CASSKPTGVNTEAFF	TGTGCCAGCAGTAAACCGACAGGGGTTAACACTGAAGCTTTCTTT	15	TRBD1	few	TRBV25-1	TRBJ1-1
CASSLTQVGYTF	TGTGCCAGCAGCCTTACCCAGGTTGGCTACACCTTC	12	NA	NA	TRBV3-1/TRBV3-2	TRBJ1-2
CSVEQGASYEQYF	TGCAGCGTTGAACAGGGGGCGTCGTACGAGCAGTACTTC	13	TRBD1	NA	TRBV29-1	TRBJ2-7